This T cell receptor beta chain comes out of a study of shared clonotypes between healthy human individuals. With 6 bases removed from V and 1 base from J, the gap between germline ends came to 17 bases. Germline-derived CDR1 and CDR2 are GTSNPN and SVGIG (reference sequence). The length of the CDR3 is 15 residues. Nashville, Tennessee was home to all donors, who were Caucasian adults. CD4+ cells were split into CD45RA+ naive and CD45RA-negative memory subsets. At least ten counts were recorded for this clone. Using immunoSEQ multiplex PCR, the repertoire was profiled, and TCRdb retains in-frame clones only, with some absent. The sample consists of over a million clones, 75% to 80% of them appearing once.

The sample was memory CD4+ T cells from PBMCs. As to subset: CD45RA-negative fraction. The rearrangement joins TRBV30 to TRBJ2-3; possibly TRBD1 for D (6 bases). This receptor was identified in a man younger than 35 in good health. Some clones in this sample may be carry-over from other donors' samples. The CDR3 DNA is TGTGCCTGTCACACTACAGGGCAAGGCACAGATACGCAGTATTTT. It specifies CACHTTGQGTDTQYF.